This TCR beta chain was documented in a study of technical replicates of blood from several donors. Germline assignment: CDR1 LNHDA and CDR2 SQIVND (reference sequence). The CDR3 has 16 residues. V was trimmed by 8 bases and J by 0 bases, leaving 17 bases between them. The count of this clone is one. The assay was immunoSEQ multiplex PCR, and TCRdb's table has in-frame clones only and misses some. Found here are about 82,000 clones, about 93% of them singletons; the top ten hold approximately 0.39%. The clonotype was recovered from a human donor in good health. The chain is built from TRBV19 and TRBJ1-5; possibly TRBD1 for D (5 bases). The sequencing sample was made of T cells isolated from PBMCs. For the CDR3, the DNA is TGTGCCAGTGCGGGGGGAGGCAAATATAGCAATCAGCCCCAGCATTTT. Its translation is CASAGGGKYSNQPQHF.